This T cell receptor (beta chain) is drawn from a study of neurological immune-mediated disorders. This clonotype has ten or more counts. TCRdb fed the 5' RACE reads into MiXCR, producing one record per CDR3 protein. Of under 100,000 distinct CDR3 sequences in the sample, approximately 13% are singletons; the top ten hold roughly 5%. Trimming cost V 0 bases and J 6 bases, with 8 bases left between them. CDR1 is SGDLS and CDR2 is YYNGEE in the germline V gene. The CDR3 loop spans 13 amino acids. Time point indicated: longitudinal time-point 2. V gene TRBV9 combines with J gene TRBJ2-3; unclear D gene. This clonotype was sampled from a female donor with HTLV-1-associated myelopathy (HAM/TSP). Specimen: PBMCs. CDR3 coding DNA: TGTGCCAGCAGCGTAGAAAGGGCGGATACGCAGTATTTT. This sequence encodes CASSVERADTQYF.